This T cell receptor beta chain was identified during a study of Tregs in tolerant kidney transplant recipients (dated by TCRdb to about 2019). In terms of the full investigation: The study used TCRbeta sequencing to identify donor-specific regulatory T cells before combined kidney and bone marrow transplantation, then tracked those cells after transplant. TCRbeta repertoire sequencing was used in a few healthy controls to compare several ways of expanding Tregs specific for an allogeneic donor. Study-wide conclusions, independent of this receptor: The most biologically relevant and donor-specific TCRbeta repertoire appeared to be identified by expanding Tregs with activated donor B cells. Biological reproducibility was not examined directly, but technical replication error appeared to be minimal. The study was constrained by small patient numbers, and validation of the findings is required in larger populations and under other immunosuppression protocols.

Thawed PBMCs were FACS-sorted into unstimulated Tregs (CD4+CD25+CD127-), CD4+ non-Tregs (CD4+CD25-), CD4 cells and CD8 cells. Healthy control blood came either as purchased buffy coats or from healthy volunteers. Healthy control blood was processed by Ficoll density gradient to PBMCs and cryopreserved; patient PBMCs were collected before and after transplant. Concerning this clone itself: Its antigen is not yet known. Within one base of it there is no much larger clone, and no base qualities were kept.

For TCRbeta CDR3 sequencing, genomic DNA from the sorted cells was extracted using the QIAGEN DNeasy Blood and Tissue Kit. High-throughput TCRbeta CDR3 sequencing, which included PCR amplification with bias correction and internal controls, was done commercially through immunoSEQ. In the authors' own workflow: Unique productive TCRbeta sequences were defined by CDR3 nucleotide sequence where primers matched, and otherwise by CDR3 amino acid sequence together with Vbeta and Jbeta genes. Sorting error was corrected by removing sequences shared between sorted populations at a frequency ratio of 2:1 or less, and the remaining shared sequences were assigned to the higher population. Donor-reactive sequences were defined as at least 5-fold expanded in CFSE-low cells versus unstimulated cells, with frequency of at least 0.01% in CFSE-low cells. Repertoire divergence was quantified by Jensen-Shannon divergence using the top 100 TCRbeta sequences ranked by frequency. For samples with multiple sequencing runs, sorting error was corrected separately for each run before the runs were pooled. This immuneACCESS table, as held by TCRdb, lists in-frame sequences with V and J called but not all clones. Of the missing ones, under half trace to an unresolved V gene in checked studies; the others have no known cause. That table furnishes V, J and clone size, whereas the DNA furnished D and trimming. The sample data list fewer than 150,000 clones, and about 91% of these were observed just once. Over 0.5% of the sample is held by the ten biggest clonotypes.

From V the trimming removes 1 base and from J it removes 0 bases, while the gene matches leave 4 bases of the junction unaccounted for. The CDR3 has 17 amino acids, counting the end cysteine and phenylalanine. Just the 51-base CDR3 DNA is kept, in frame starting at base 1. From the germline V gene, CDR1 is MGHDK and CDR2 is SYGVNS. The sequenced material came from CD4+ T cells from blood. The receptor was derived from a human donor in good health. The chain employs TRBV25-1 and TRBJ1-5; 9 bases in the junction line up with TRBD1. The DNA is as follows: TGTGCCAGCAGTGAATGGGGACAGGGCCCTAGCAATCAGCCCCAGCATTTT. Its protein reads: CASSEWGQGPSNQPQHF. Outside the CDR3, residues come from the reference TRBV25-1 and TRBJ1-5 proteins, so the full variable domain is: EADIYQTPRYLVIGTGKKITLECSQTMGHDKMYWYQQDPGMELHLIHYSYGVNSTEKGDLSSESTVSRIRTEHFPLTLESARPSHTSQYLCASSEWGQGPSNQPQHFGDGTRLSIL.